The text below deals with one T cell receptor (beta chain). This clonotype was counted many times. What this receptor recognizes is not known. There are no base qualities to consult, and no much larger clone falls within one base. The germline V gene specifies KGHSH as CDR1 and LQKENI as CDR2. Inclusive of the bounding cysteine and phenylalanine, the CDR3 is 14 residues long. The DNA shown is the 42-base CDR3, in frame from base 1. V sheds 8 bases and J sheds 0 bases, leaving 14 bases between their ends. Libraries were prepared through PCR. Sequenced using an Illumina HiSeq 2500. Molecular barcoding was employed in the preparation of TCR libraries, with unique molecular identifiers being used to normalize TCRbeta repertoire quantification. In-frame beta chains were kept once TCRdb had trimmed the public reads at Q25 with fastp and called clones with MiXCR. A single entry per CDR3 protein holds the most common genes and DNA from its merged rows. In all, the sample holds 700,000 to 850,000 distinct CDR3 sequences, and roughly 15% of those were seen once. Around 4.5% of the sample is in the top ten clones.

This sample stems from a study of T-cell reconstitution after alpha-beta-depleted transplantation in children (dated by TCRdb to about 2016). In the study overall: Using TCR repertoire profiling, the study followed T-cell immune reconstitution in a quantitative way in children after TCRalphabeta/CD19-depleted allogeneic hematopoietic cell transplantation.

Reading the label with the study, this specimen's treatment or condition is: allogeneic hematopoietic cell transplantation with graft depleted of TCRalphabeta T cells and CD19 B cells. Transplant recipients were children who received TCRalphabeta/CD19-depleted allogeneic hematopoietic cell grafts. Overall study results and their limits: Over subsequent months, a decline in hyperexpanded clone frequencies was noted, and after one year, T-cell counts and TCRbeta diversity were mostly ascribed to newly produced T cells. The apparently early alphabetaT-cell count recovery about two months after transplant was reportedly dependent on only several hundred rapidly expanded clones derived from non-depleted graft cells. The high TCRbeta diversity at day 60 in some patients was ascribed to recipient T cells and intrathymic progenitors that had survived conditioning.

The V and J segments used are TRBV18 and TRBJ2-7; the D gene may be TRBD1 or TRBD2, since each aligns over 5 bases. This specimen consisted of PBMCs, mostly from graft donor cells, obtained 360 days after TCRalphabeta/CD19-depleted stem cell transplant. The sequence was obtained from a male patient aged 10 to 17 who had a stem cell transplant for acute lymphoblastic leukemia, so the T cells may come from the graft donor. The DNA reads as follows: TGTGCCAGCAGCCCGGGACCTTACTCCTACGAGCAGTACTTC. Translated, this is CASSPGPYSYEQYF.